This T cell receptor (beta chain) is drawn from a study of spatial heterogeneity in lung cancer. Study-level background: Detected sequences consistently included more beta-chain ones than alpha-chain ones. TCR and UMI combinations that were unique each appeared, on average, more than ten times in raw reads.

This clonotype was observed many times. CDR3 size: 15 residues. Germline-derived CDR1 and CDR2 are MNHEY and SVGAGI. V lost 6 bases and J lost 0; bases outside the gene matches: 3. The study tagged each TCR cDNA molecule with a unique molecular identifier. TCRdb called the 5' RACE reads again in MiXCR, with one record for every CDR3 protein. The sample shows about 48,000 distinct CDR3 sequences, approximately 5.7% of them seen only once. Regarding time point: sample taken at primary tumor resection. Sequencing was performed on whole RNA extracted from tumor and nontumor lung tissue, or from frozen PBMC, and the material was left unsorted. Donation came from around 72 patients with untreated early-stage non-small cell lung cancer.

The input for sequencing was PBMCs, taken at surgery. The TCR comes from a male donor with early-stage non-small cell lung cancer. V and J are TRBV6-5 and TRBJ1-5; 9 bases line up with TRBD1. The CDR3 reads CASSRTGDSNQPQHF. Written as DNA, the CDR3 is TGTGCCAGCAGCCGGACAGGGGATAGCAATCAGCCCCAGCATTTT.